Listed below are T cell receptor beta chains from one sample, sequenced in a study of blood T cell repertoires in COVID-19. Produced via immunoSEQ multiplex PCR; TCRdb's table is partial and in-frame only. The repertoire includes about 220,000 clones, 88% of them detected once, and 2.5% to 3% sits in the top ten. Sequencing used PBMCs or T cells enriched from blood (not recorded which). These receptors originate from a woman aged 25-40 years who had recovered from COVID-19. CDR3s include the opening cysteine and the closing phenylalanine or tryptophan. The D gene is left open where the match is weak. Some rows have no size entry. The others give once, few or many, or a class for an expanded clone.

TRBJ2-1 | TRBD2 | NA | TRBV4-2 | CASSQAFSGGVYEQFF | TGTGCCAGCAGCCAAGCATTCAGCGGGGGGGTTTATGAGCAGTTCTTC
TRBJ2-7 | TRBD2 | NA | TRBV27 | CASSEHQGLAYEQYF | TGTGCCAGCAGTGAACACCAGGGACTAGCGTACGAGCAGTACTTC
TRBJ1-4 | NA | NA | TRBV4-1 | CASSQDGWREKLFF | TGCGCCAGCAGCCAAGATGGTTGGAGGGAAAAACTGTTTTTT
TRBJ2-4 | NA | NA | TRBV4-1 | CASSQDGVWQAEGKNIQYF | TGCGCCAGCAGCCAAGATGGGGTCTGGCAGGCCGAGGGCAAAAACATTCAGTACTTC
TRBJ1-6 | NA | NA | TRBV5-6 | CASSLGQAGGSPLHF | TGTGCCAGCAGCTTGGGCCAGGCAGGTGGTTCACCCCTCCACTTT
TRBJ1-5 | NA | NA | TRBV6-5 | CASSSRDDQPQHF | TGTGCCAGCAGTTCCAGGGATGATCAGCCCCAGCATTTT
TRBJ1-5 | NA | NA | TRBV7-8 | CASSLWGGGNQPQHF | TGTGCCAGCAGCTTATGGGGAGGTGGCAATCAGCCCCAGCATTTT
TRBJ2-7 | TRBD1 | NA | TRBV11-2 | CASSLTPGQGLYEQYF | TGTGCCAGCAGCTTAACACCTGGACAGGGGCTCTACGAGCAGTACTTC
TRBJ2-7 | TRBD1 | NA | TRBV5-6 | CASSGGQTPYEQYF | TGTGCCAGCAGCGGGGGACAGACCCCCTACGAGCAGTACTTC
TRBJ2-7 | NA | NA | TRBV19 | CASNRGSYEQYF | TGTGCCAGTAATCGGGGTTCCTACGAGCAGTACTTC
TRBJ2-2 | NA | NA | TRBV18 | CASSPIPGTGELFF | TGTGCCAGCTCACCAATCCCGGGGACCGGGGAGCTGTTTTTT
TRBJ2-5 | NA | NA | TRBV5-6 | CASSLGLPQETQYF | TGTGCCAGCAGCTTGGGACTACCCCAAGAGACCCAGTACTTC
TRBJ2-7 | NA | few | TRBV7-8 | CASSRPRGGYEQYF | TGTGCCAGCAGCCGACCTCGTGGGGGGTACGAGCAGTACTTC
TRBJ2-1 | TRBD2 | NA | TRBV7-6 | CASSARLAGALYNEQFF | TGTGCCAGCAGCGCCCGACTAGCGGGGGCCCTTTACAATGAGCAGTTCTTC
TRBJ1-1 | NA | NA | TRBV27 | CASRQGAVPEAFF | TGTGCCAGCAGACAGGGTGCCGTCCCTGAAGCTTTCTTT
TRBJ1-5 | NA | NA | TRBV4-3 | CASSQARAGDQPQHF | TGCGCCAGCAGCCAAGCGCGGGCAGGAGATCAGCCCCAGCATTTT
TRBJ1-5 | TRBD1 | NA | TRBV29-1 | CSVELGGGQPQHF | TGCAGCGTTGAATTAGGGGGCGGGCAGCCCCAGCATTTT
TRBJ1-4 | NA | NA | TRBV4-1 | CASSQVSLALGEKLFF | TGCGCCAGCAGCCAAGTCAGCCTGGCACTGGGCGAAAAACTGTTTTTT
TRBJ1-2 | NA | NA | TRBV11-2 | CASSLDSNYGYTF | TGTGCCAGCAGCTTAGACAGTAACTATGGCTACACCTTC
TRBJ1-3 | NA | NA | TRBV2 | CASSEWGRQRPSGNTIYF | TGTGCCAGCAGTGAGTGGGGCAGACAAAGACCCTCTGGAAACACCATATATTTT
TRBJ1-1 | NA | NA | TRBV7-2 | CASTLGGGNTEAFF | TGTGCCAGCACCTTGGGCGGAGGTAACACTGAAGCTTTCTTT
TRBJ1-1 | NA | NA | TRBV16 | CASSRPRGVNTEAFF | TGTGCCAGCAGCCGACCTCGGGGGGTGAACACTGAAGCTTTCTTT
TRBJ1-5 | NA | NA | TRBV20-1 | CSASVGVSQPQHF | TGCAGTGCTAGTGTAGGGGTCAGTCAGCCCCAGCATTTT
TRBJ2-7 | NA | NA | TRBV6-5 | CASRYNREGEQYF | TGTGCCAGCAGATACAACAGGGAGGGCGAGCAGTACTTC
TRBJ1-1 | TRBD1 | NA | TRBV29-1 | CSVFTSTGVGEAFF | TGCAGCGTCTTTACCTCAACAGGGGTCGGTGAAGCTTTCTTT
TRBJ1-2 | NA | NA | TRBV10-3 | CAISAIQGNYGYTF | TGTGCCATCAGTGCGATACAGGGTAACTATGGCTACACCTTC
TRBJ1-4 | NA | NA | TRBV27 | CASSEIQGSGEKLFF | TGTGCCAGCAGCGAAATACAGGGTAGCGGGGAAAAACTGTTTTTT
TRBJ2-3 | TRBD2 | NA | TRBV24-1 | CATSPRAGGVDTQYF | TGTGCCACCAGCCCCAGGGCGGGGGGCGTAGATACGCAGTATTTT
TRBJ1-3 | NA | few | TRBV9 | CASSVDPRGGTGNTIYF | TGTGCCAGCAGCGTAGATCCCAGGGGTGGAACTGGAAACACCATATATTTT
TRBJ2-5 | NA | few | TRBV6-6 | CASSYGGGRETQYF | TGTGCCAGCAGTTACGGGGGCGGACGGGAGACCCAGTACTTC
TRBJ2-7 | NA | NA | TRBV11-3 | CASSLTGNPYEQYF | TGTGCCAGCAGCTTAACAGGGAACCCATACGAGCAGTACTTC
TRBJ2-3 | NA | NA | TRBV11-3 | CASSLDGGSTDTQYF | TGTGCCAGCAGCTTAGACGGCGGGAGCACAGATACGCAGTATTTT
TRBJ1-3 | NA | NA | TRBV7-2 | CASSLDLPGVPGNTIYF | TGTGCCAGCAGCTTAGACTTACCAGGGGTACCTGGAAACACCATATATTTT
TRBJ2-2 | TRBD2 | NA | TRBV29-1 | CSVEDGTRRSTGELFF | TGCAGCGTTGAAGACGGGACTAGGAGGTCCACCGGGGAGCTGTTTTTT
TRBJ1-4 | NA | NA | TRBV7-9 | CASSAVATNEKLFF | TGTGCCAGCAGCGCAGTTGCAACTAATGAAAAACTGTTTTTT
TRBJ1-2 | TRBD1 | NA | TRBV7-2 | CASSPTGGADYGYTF | TGTGCCAGCAGCCCTACAGGGGGCGCCGACTATGGCTACACCTTC
TRBJ2-5 | TRBD1 | NA | TRBV4-1 | CASPSGQGGAQETQYF | TGCGCCAGCCCATCCGGACAGGGGGGTGCCCAAGAGACCCAGTACTTC
TRBJ1-2 | TRBD1 | few | TRBV4-3 | CASSQDLAGQGAYGYTF | TGCGCCAGCAGCCAAGACCTTGCGGGACAGGGGGCCTATGGCTACACCTTC
TRBJ1-6 | NA | NA | TRBV7-2 | CASSLAVANGDSPLHF | TGTGCCAGCAGCTTAGCGGTAGCCAACGGAGATTCACCCCTCCACTTT
TRBJ1-4 | NA | NA | TRBV5-6 | CASSSRGATNEKLFF | TGTGCCAGCAGCTCCCGGGGAGCAACTAATGAAAAACTGTTTTTT